This TCR beta chain was sequenced for a study of shared clonotypes between healthy human individuals. Study-wide points: Having only a few donors restricted how much genetic and exposure-history diversity was captured.

CD8 cells regarded as naive lacked CD45RO, were positively chosen for CCR7, and omitted terminally differentiated effector memory CD45RA+ cells. CDR3 length: 16 residues. The J segment lost 2 bases and the V segment lost 5 bases, leaving 11 bases of the junction unmatched. Germline V gene sequence: CDR1 MNHEY, CDR2 SMNVEV (reference sequence). Tens of thousands of T cell genomes, or 200 ng DNA, went into the sorted-subset replicate PCRs. Profiled with immunoSEQ multiplex PCR; TCRdb holds only in-frame clones, not every one. The sample includes around 1.9 million clones, about 93% of them seen just once. Note on this clone: Antigen: not known.

The sample comprised naive CD8+ T cells from PBMCs. The V gene is TRBV27, the J gene TRBJ2-5; the match to TRBD1 covers 7 bases. This sequence was found in a young man in good health. Some clones in this sample may be carry-over from other donors' samples. In DNA form, the CDR3 reads TGTGCCAGCAGTCCAAGTGCAGGACAGGTGCAAGAGACCCAGTACTTC. Its protein is CASSPSAGQVQETQYF.